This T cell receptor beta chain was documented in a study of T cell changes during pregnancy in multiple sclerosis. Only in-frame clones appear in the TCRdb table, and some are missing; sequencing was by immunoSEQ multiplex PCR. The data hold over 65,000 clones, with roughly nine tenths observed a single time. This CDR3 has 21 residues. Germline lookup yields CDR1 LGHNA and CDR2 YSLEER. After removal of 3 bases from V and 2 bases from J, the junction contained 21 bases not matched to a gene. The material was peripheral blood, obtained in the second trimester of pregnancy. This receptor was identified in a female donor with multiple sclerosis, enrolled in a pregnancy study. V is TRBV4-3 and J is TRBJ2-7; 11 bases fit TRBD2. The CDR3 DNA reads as TGCGCCAGCAGCCAGTCTCTAGATCTTGTTCCCGGGACTAGCGGACCCTACGAGCAGTACTTC. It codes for CASSQSLDLVPGTSGPYEQYF.